This T cell receptor (beta chain) stems from a study of blood T cell repertoires in COVID-19. Recruits, aged roughly 18 to 95 years, lived in 20 to 30 US areas. Original methodology: Amplifying reference gene primers gave estimates of nucleated cell counts. The assay was immunoSEQ multiplex PCR, and TCRdb's table has in-frame clones only and misses some. From that table come the V and J calls and clone size; the DNA was used to work out D and trimming. Here the sample spans 180,000 or so clones, roughly 85% being singletons. V lost 3 bases to trimming and J lost 9 bases; unmatched junction nucleotides: 6. The CDR3 consists of 13 residues. The germline V gene has CDR1 DFQATT and CDR2 SNEGSKA (reference sequence).

The chain carries TRBV20-1 and TRBJ2-1; 9 nucleotides align to TRBD2. The clonotype was recovered from a woman between 50 and 59 years old who had recovered from COVID-19. The sequenced sample was PBMCs or T cells enriched from blood (not recorded which). The CDR3 DNA follows: TGCAGTGCTAGTTTGCGGGGGGGACGTGAGCAGTTCTTC. Translated: CSASLRGGREQFF.